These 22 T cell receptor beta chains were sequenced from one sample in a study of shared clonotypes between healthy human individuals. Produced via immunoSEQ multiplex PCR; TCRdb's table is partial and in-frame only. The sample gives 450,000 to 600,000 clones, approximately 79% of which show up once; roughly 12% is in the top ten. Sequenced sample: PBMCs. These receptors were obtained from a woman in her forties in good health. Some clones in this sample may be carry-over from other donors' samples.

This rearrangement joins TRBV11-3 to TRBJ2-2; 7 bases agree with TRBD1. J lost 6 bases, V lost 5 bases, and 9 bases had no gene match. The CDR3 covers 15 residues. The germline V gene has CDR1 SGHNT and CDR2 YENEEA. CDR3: CASSHGTVQPGELFF. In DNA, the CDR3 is TGTGCCAGCAGCCACGGGACAGTTCAACCCGGGGAGCTGTTTTTT. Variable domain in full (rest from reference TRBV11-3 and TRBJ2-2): EAGVVQSPRYKIIEKKQPVAFWCNPISGHNTLYWYLQNLGQGPELLIRYENEEAVDDSQLPKDRFSAERLKGVDSTLKIQPAELGDSAVYLCASSHGTVQPGELFFGEGSRLTVL.

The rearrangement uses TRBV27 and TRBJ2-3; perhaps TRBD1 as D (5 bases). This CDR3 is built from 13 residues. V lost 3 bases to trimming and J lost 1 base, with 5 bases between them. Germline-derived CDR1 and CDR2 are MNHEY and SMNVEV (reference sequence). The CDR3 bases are TGTGCCAGCAGTTTGACAGGCACAGATACGCAGTATTTT. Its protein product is CASSLTGTDTQYF.

The CDR3 region has the DNA TGTGCCAGCAGCTTAACTAGCGGGAGGTCCCGCTACGAGCAGTACTTC. Encoded protein: CASSLTSGRSRYEQYF. The chain is built from TRBV2 and TRBJ2-7; TRBD2 matches at 12 bases. Germline lookup yields CDR1 SNHLY and CDR2 FYNNEI. The CDR3 sequence is 16 residues long. The trim removed 6 bases at V and 3 bases at J, leaving 9 bases unmatched.

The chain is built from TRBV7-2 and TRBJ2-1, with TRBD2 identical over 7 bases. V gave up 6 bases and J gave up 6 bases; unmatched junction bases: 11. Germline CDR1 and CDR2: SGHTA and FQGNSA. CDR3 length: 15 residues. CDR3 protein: CASRGGVAFPNEQFF. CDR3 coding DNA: TGTGCCAGCAGGGGAGGGGTAGCGTTCCCCAATGAGCAGTTCTTC.

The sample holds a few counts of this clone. CDR3 sequence reads: CASSIRINTEAFF. The CDR3 DNA sequence: TGTGCCAGTAGTATAAGAATCAACACTGAAGCTTTCTTT. The rearrangement joins TRBV19 to TRBJ1-1; D remains ambiguous. Trimming removed 2 bases at V and 2 bases at J, with 6 bases between. Germline V CDR1 and CDR2: LNHDA, SQIVND (reference sequence). The CDR3 totals 13 residues. Filled out from reference TRBV19 and TRBJ1-1, the complete variable domain reads DGGITQSPKYLFRKEGQNVTLSCEQNLNHDAMYWYRQDPGQGLRLIYYSQIVNDFQKGDIAEGYSVSREKKESFPLTVTSAQKNPTAFYLCASSIRINTEAFFGQGTRLTVV.

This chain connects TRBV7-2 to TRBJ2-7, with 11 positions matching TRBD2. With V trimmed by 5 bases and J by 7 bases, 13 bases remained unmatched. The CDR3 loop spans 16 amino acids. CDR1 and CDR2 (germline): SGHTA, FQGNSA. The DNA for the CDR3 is TGTGCCAGCAGCCTCCACTTAGCGGGAGGGCCGGGGGAGCAGTACTTC. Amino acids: CASSLHLAGGPGEQYF.

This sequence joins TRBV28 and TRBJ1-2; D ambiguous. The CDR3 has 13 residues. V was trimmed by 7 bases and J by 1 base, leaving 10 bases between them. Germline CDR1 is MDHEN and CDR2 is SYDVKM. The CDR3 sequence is CASIRNHNYGYTF. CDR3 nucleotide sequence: TGTGCCAGCATCAGAAACCATAACTATGGCTACACCTTC.

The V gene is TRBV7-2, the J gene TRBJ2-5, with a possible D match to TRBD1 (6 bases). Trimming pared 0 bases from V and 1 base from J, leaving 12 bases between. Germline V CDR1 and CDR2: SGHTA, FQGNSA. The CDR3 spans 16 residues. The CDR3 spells CASSLAQGIAQETQYF. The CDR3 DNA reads TGTGCCAGCAGCTTAGCGCAGGGGATCGCCCAAGAGACCCAGTACTTC.

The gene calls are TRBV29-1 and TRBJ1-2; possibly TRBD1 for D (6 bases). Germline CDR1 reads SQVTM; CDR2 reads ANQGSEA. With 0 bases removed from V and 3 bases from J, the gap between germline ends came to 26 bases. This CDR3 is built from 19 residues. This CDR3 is CSVEEEAVGRGHSDYGYTF. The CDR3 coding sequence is TGCAGCGTTGAAGAGGAGGCCGTTGGAAGGGGACATTCGGACTATGGCTACACCTTC.

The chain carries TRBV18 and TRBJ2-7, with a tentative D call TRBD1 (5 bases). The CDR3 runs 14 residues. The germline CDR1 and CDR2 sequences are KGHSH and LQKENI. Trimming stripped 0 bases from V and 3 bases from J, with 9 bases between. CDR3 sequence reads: CASSPPDILYEQYF. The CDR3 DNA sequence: TGTGCCAGCTCACCACCGGACATACTCTACGAGCAGTACTTC.

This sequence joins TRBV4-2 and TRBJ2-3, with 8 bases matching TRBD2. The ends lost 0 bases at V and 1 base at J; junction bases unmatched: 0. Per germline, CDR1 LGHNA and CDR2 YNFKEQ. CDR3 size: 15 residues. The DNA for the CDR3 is TGTGCCAGCAGCCAAGAAGCGGGAGGCACAGATACGCAGTATTTT. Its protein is CASSQEAGGTDTQYF.

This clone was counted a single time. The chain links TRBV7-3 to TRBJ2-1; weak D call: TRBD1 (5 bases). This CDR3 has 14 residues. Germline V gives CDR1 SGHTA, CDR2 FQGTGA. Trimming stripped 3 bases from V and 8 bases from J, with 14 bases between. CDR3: CASSLVAGIHEQFF. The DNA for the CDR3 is TGTGCCAGCAGCTTGGTGGCAGGGATCCATGAGCAGTTCTTC.

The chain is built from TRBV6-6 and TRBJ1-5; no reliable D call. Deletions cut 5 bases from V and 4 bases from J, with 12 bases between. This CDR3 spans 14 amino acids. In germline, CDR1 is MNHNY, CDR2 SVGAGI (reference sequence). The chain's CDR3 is CASSPVDGNQPQHF. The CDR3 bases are TGTGCCAGCAGTCCCGTGGACGGTAATCAGCCCCAGCATTTT.

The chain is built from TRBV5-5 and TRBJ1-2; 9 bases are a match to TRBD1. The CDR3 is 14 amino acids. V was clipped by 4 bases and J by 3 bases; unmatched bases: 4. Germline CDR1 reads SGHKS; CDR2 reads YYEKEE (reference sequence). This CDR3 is CASSPGQGYYGYTF. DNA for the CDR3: TGTGCCAGCAGCCCGGGACAGGGATACTATGGCTACACCTTC.

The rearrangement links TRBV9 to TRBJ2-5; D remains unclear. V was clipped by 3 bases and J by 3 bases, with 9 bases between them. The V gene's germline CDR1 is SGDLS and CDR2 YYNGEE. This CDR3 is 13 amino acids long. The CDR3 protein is CASSGTVKETQYF. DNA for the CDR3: TGTGCCAGCAGCGGGACGGTGAAAGAGACCCAGTACTTC.

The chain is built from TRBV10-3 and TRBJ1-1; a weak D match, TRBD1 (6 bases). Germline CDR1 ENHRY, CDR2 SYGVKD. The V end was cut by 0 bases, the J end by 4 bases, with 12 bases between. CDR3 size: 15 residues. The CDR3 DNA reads TGTGCCATCAGTGAGTCGGGGGGGCAGGTCACTGAAGCTTTCTTT. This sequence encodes CAISESGGQVTEAFF.

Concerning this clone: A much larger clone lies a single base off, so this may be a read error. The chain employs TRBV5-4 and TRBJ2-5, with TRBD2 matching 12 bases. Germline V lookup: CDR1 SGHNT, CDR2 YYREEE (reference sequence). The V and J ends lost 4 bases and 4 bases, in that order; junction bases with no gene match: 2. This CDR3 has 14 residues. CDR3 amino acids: CASSLGLAGETQYF. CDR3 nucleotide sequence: TGTGCCAGCAGCCTGGGACTAGCGGGAGAGACCCAGTACTTC.

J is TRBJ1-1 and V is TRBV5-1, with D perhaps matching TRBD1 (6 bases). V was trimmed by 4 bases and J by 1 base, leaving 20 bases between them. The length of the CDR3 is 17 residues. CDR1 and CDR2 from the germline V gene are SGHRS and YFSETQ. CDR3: CASSVQGPGQGNTEAFF. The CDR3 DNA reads TGCGCCAGCAGCGTACAGGGACCCGGGCAGGGGAACACTGAAGCTTTCTTT.

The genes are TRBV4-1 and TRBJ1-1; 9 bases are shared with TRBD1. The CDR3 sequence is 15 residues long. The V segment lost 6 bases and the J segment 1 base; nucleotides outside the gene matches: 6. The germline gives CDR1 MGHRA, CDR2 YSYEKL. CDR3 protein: CASREAQGANTEAFF. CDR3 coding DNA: TGCGCCAGCAGAGAGGCACAGGGGGCGAACACTGAAGCTTTCTTT.

CDR3 coding DNA: TGTGCCAGCAGCCCCCGACAGGGAAGGAGCACAGATACGCAGTATTTT. The encoded protein is CASSPRQGRSTDTQYF. The V call is TRBV7-3, the J call TRBJ2-3; 7 nucleotides agree with TRBD1. The germline gives CDR1 SGHTA, CDR2 FQGTGA. CDR3 length: 16 amino acids. Germline trimming cut 5 bases from V and 0 bases from J; bases unmatched to any gene: 8.

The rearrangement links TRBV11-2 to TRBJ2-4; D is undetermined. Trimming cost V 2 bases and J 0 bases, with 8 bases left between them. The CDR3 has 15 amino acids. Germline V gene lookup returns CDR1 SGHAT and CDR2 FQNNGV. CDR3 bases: TGTGCCAGCAGCTTACTACCGTTAGCCAAAAACATTCAGTACTTC. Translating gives CASSLLPLAKNIQYF.

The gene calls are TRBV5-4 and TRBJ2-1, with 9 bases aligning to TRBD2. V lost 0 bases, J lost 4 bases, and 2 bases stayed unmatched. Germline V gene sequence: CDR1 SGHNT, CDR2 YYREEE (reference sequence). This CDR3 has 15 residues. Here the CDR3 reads CASSLVAGGYNEQFF. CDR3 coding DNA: TGTGCCAGCAGCTTGGTTGCGGGAGGGTACAATGAGCAGTTCTTC.